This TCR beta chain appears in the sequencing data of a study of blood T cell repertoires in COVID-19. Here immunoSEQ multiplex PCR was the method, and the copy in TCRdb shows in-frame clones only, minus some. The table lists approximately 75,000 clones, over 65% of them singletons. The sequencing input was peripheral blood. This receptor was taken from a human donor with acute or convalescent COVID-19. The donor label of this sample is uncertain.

The CDR3: CASSTSGRYNEQFF. For the CDR3, the DNA is TGTGCCAGCAGTACTAGCGGGAGGTATAATGAGCAGTTCTTC. The rearrangement joins TRBV28 to TRBJ2-1, with 12 nucleotides matching TRBD2. Germline CDR1 is MDHEN and CDR2 is SYDVKM. The CDR3 extends over 14 amino acids. The V segment lost 5 bases and the J segment 7 bases; nucleotides outside the gene matches: 3.